This paragraph covers one T cell receptor beta chain sequence. The V and J ends lost 7 bases and 1 base, in that order; junction bases with no gene match: 5. The CDR3 is made up of 13 amino acids. TCRdb keeps only in-frame clones here, not all; method: immunoSEQ multiplex PCR. The table shows about 92,000 clones, with about 70% occurring only once. The data stem from a study of blood T cell repertoires in COVID-19. Overall study context: Some COVID-19 samples were acute and others convalescent; all came from the United States, Italy and Spain. PBMCs, B-cell-depleted T cells, or T cells provided the cDNA or gDNA that made up the material.

This TCR derives from a woman aged 60-75 years in a cohort sampled during active or convalescent COVID-19. V gene TRBV5-3 combines with J gene TRBJ2-7; 7 nucleotides agree with TRBD2. TRBV5-3 qualifies as an ORF whose function is uncertain. The sample was peripheral blood. This chain's CDR3 is CARGSGVSYEQYF. CDR3 DNA sequence: TGTGCCAGAGGAAGCGGGGTTTCCTACGAGCAGTACTTC.